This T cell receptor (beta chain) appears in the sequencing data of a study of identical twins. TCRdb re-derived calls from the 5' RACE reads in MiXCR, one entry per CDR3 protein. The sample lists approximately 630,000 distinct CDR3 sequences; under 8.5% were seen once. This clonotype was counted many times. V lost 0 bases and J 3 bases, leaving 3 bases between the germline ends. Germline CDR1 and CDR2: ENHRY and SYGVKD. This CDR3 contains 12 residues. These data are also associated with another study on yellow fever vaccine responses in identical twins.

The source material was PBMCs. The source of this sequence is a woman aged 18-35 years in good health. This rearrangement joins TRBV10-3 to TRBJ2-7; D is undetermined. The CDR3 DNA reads TGTGCCATCAGTGAGTCTGGCTACGAGCAGTACGTC. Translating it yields CAISESGYEQYV.